This T cell receptor beta chain was captured by sequencing in a study of blood T cell repertoires in COVID-19. The V gene end was trimmed by 2 bases and the J gene end by 3 bases; junction bases not matched to a gene: 4. Germline V CDR1 and CDR2: KGHSH, LQKENI. The CDR3 spans 15 residues. In the study's own analysis: From reference gene primer amplification, estimates of nucleated cell counts were derived. The assay was immunoSEQ multiplex PCR, and TCRdb's table has in-frame clones only and misses some. V, J and clone size derive from that table, while D and trimming were established from the DNA sequence. The sample consists of 40,000 or so clones, over 75% of them appearing once.

The sample comprised peripheral blood. This sequence joins TRBV18 and TRBJ2-3, with 8 bases matching TRBD1. The sequence was collected from a man aged 40-49 years with active or convalescent COVID-19. The CDR3 DNA reads as TGTGCCAGCTCACCAAGAACAGGGGGGACAGATACGCAGTATTTT. Translation: CASSPRTGGTDTQYF.